These T cell receptor beta chains were read from a single sample in a study of radiotherapy plus CTLA-4 blockade in lung cancer. Some clones are missing from TCRdb's copy, which holds only in-frame ones; the method was immunoSEQ multiplex PCR. The sample consists of around 53,000 clones, about 86% of them appearing once. Sequenced here: peripheral blood, sampled from a patient treated with radiotherapy plus ipilimumab. These receptors all come from a human donor with non-small cell lung cancer that progressed on radiotherapy plus ipilimumab. Some clones in this sample may be carry-over from other donors' samples. The CDR3 runs from the conserved cysteine through the conserved F or W. A D gene is named only where the DNA matches it firmly. The size entry is marked missing in some rows and otherwise reads once, few, many or a size class.

D: .; size: .; V: TRBV19; J: TRBJ2-1; CDR3: CASRAGTYNEQFF; DNA: TGTGCCAGTAGGGCAGGGACCTACAATGAGCAGTTCTTC
D: TRBD1; size: .; V: TRBV19; J: TRBJ2-1; CDR3: CASSPTGQGHNEQFF; DNA: TGTGCCAGTAGTCCAACCGGACAGGGCCACAATGAGCAGTTCTTC
D: TRBD1; size: .; V: TRBV18; J: TRBJ2-5; CDR3: CASSGQDQETQYF; DNA: TGTGCCAGCTCAGGACAGGACCAAGAGACCCAGTACTTC
D: .; size: .; V: TRBV5-6; J: TRBJ2-2; CDR3: CASVSASSLRTRNTGELFF; DNA: TGTGCCAGCGTGAGTGCCAGCAGCTTGAGGACAAGAAACACCGGGGAGCTGTTTTTT
D: TRBD2; size: .; V: TRBV7-2; J: TRBJ2-7; CDR3: CASSLGDVASGYEQYF; DNA: TGTGCCAGCAGCTTAGGTGACGTGGCTAGCGGTTACGAGCAGTACTTC
D: TRBD2; size: .; V: TRBV5-3; J: TRBJ2-1; CDR3: CARSGTTSGYEQFF; DNA: TGTGCCAGAAGCGGAACGACTAGCGGGTATGAGCAGTTCTTC
D: .; size: .; V: TRBV9; J: TRBJ2-5; CDR3: CASSVEQGLYQETQYF; DNA: TGTGCCAGCAGCGTAGAGCAGGGTTTGTACCAAGAGACCCAGTACTTC
D: TRBD1; size: .; V: TRBV6-4; J: TRBJ2-2; CDR3: CASRGQGLTGELFF; DNA: TGTGCCAGCAGAGGACAGGGATTGACCGGGGAGCTGTTTTTT
D: .; size: .; V: TRBV2; J: TRBJ2-3; CDR3: CASSEEGRSTDTQYF; DNA: TGTGCCAGCAGTGAAGAGGGGCGCAGCACAGATACGCAGTATTTT
D: TRBD1; size: .; V: TRBV2; J: TRBJ1-2; CDR3: CAIQGEGYTF; DNA: TGTGCCATACAGGGGGAAGGCTACACCTTC
D: TRBD2; size: .; V: TRBV5-1; J: TRBJ2-2; CDR3: CASSLERGGNTGELFF; DNA: TGCGCCAGCAGCTTGGAACGCGGGGGAAACACCGGGGAGCTGTTTTTT
D: TRBD2; size: .; V: TRBV13; J: TRBJ2-1; CDR3: CASIRLAGALYNEQFF; DNA: TGTGCCAGCATCCGGCTGGCGGGAGCTCTTTACAATGAGCAGTTCTTC
D: TRBD1; size: medium-sized; V: TRBV4-3; J: TRBJ1-3; CDR3: CASSLEQGFGNTIYF; DNA: TGCGCCAGCAGCCTTGAACAGGGGTTCGGAAACACCATATATTTT
D: TRBD2; size: .; V: TRBV7-9; J: TRBJ2-1; CDR3: CASSPYSGTSAYNEQFF; DNA: TGTGCCAGCAGCCCATATAGCGGGACTAGCGCCTACAATGAGCAGTTCTTC
D: .; size: .; V: TRBV7-6; J: TRBJ1-6; CDR3: CASSLAGGNSPLHF; DNA: TGTGCCAGCAGCTTAGCGGGGGGGAATTCACCCCTCCACTTT
D: .; size: .; V: TRBV5-4; J: TRBJ1-1; CDR3: CASWGHLNTEAFF; DNA: TGTGCCAGCTGGGGACACCTGAACACTGAAGCTTTCTTT
D: .; size: few; V: TRBV28; J: TRBJ1-5; CDR3: CASSLGQGHQPQHF; DNA: TGTGCCAGCAGTTTAGGGCAGGGGCATCAGCCCCAGCATTTT
D: .; size: .; V: TRBV9; J: TRBJ2-7; CDR3: CASSVERGSSYEQYF; DNA: TGTGCCAGCAGCGTAGAGAGAGGGAGCTCCTACGAGCAGTACTTC
D: TRBD2; size: .; V: TRBV4-1; J: TRBJ2-3; CDR3: CASSQPPGLGTDTQYF; DNA: TGCGCCAGCAGCCAACCCCCGGGACTAGGAACAGATACGCAGTATTTT
D: .; size: few; V: TRBV9; J: TRBJ1-2; CDR3: CASSVATSHFYGYTF; DNA: TGTGCCAGCAGCGTAGCTACGTCCCATTTCTATGGCTACACCTTC
D: .; size: once; V: TRBV4-1; J: TRBJ1-4; CDR3: CASSQLRETNEKLFF; DNA: TGCGCCAGCAGCCAATTGCGGGAGACAAATGAAAAACTGTTTTTT
D: TRBD2; size: .; V: TRBV4-3; J: TRBJ2-3; CDR3: CASSQDRLAHGDTQYF; DNA: TGCGCCAGCAGCCAAGATCGACTAGCGCATGGGGATACGCAGTATTTT
D: .; size: .; V: TRBV4-1; J: TRBJ2-2; CDR3: CASSHRRMDGELFF; DNA: TGCGCCAGCAGCCACCGGAGGATGGACGGGGAGCTGTTTTTT
D: .; size: .; V: TRBV27; J: TRBJ2-3; CDR3: CASSFVSRGRADTQYF; DNA: TGTGCCAGCAGTTTTGTTAGCAGGGGCAGGGCAGATACGCAGTATTTT
D: TRBD1; size: .; V: TRBV18; J: TRBJ2-7; CDR3: CASSPTGTGIGEQYF; DNA: TGTGCCAGCTCGCCGACCGGGACAGGGATCGGCGAGCAGTACTTC
D: .; size: medium-sized; V: TRBV30; J: TRBJ2-7; CDR3: CAWSERDSYEQYF; DNA: TGTGCCTGGAGCGAACGGGATTCCTACGAGCAGTACTTC
D: TRBD2; size: .; V: TRBV7-3; J: TRBJ2-1; CDR3: CASSFSGGAEGEQFF; DNA: TGTGCCAGCAGCTTTAGCGGGGGGGCAGAGGGTGAGCAGTTCTTC
D: .; size: .; V: TRBV2; J: TRBJ2-1; CDR3: CASKRSYNEQFF; DNA: TGTGCCAGCAAGCGCTCCTACAATGAGCAGTTCTTC
D: .; size: few; V: TRBV18; J: TRBJ1-6; CDR3: CASSPAGQGISPLHF; DNA: TGTGCCAGCTCACCTGCGGGGCAGGGTATTTCACCCCTCCACTTT
D: .; size: .; V: TRBV10-3; J: TRBJ2-7; CDR3: CAISDPGQNYEQYF; DNA: TGTGCCATCAGTGATCCGGGACAAAATTACGAGCAGTACTTC
D: .; size: .; V: TRBV28; J: TRBJ1-2; CDR3: CASSDSRTEIYTF; DNA: TGTGCCAGCAGTGACTCTCGGACAGAGATCTACACCTTC
D: .; size: .; V: TRBV19; J: TRBJ2-5; CDR3: CASSIDSGYQETQYF; DNA: TGTGCCAGTAGTATAGACTCGGGTTACCAAGAGACCCAGTACTTC
D: .; size: .; V: TRBV7-2; J: TRBJ2-7; CDR3: CASSVIAFSYEQYF; DNA: TGTGCCAGCAGCGTCATAGCGTTCTCCTACGAGCAGTACTTC
D: .; size: .; V: TRBV6-1; J: TRBJ2-7; CDR3: CASSSGTPSYEQYF; DNA: TGTGCCAGCAGCTCCGGGACACCCTCCTACGAGCAGTACTTC
D: TRBD2; size: .; V: TRBV28; J: TRBJ2-7; CDR3: CASRTSGGSYEQYF; DNA: TGTGCCAGCAGAACCTCGGGAGGCTCCTACGAGCAGTACTTC
D: TRBD2; size: .; V: TRBV5-5; J: TRBJ2-2; CDR3: CASSLAGTSGELFF; DNA: TGTGCCAGCAGCTTGGCCGGGACTAGTGGGGAGCTGTTTTTT
D: TRBD2; size: .; V: TRBV6-5; J: TRBJ2-7; CDR3: CASSSPSGRTNEQYF; DNA: TGTGCCAGCAGTTCCCCTAGCGGGAGAACCAACGAGCAGTACTTC
D: .; size: once; V: TRBV6-4; J: TRBJ1-1; CDR3: CASSVEEHTEAFF; DNA: TGTGCCAGCAGTGTTGAGGAACACACTGAAGCTTTCTTT
D: .; size: .; V: TRBV7-6; J: TRBJ1-4; CDR3: CASSSPSLDGGEKLFF; DNA: TGTGCCAGCAGCTCTCCCTCACTGGACGGCGGGGAAAAACTGTTTTTT
D: TRBD2; size: .; V: TRBV6-5; J: TRBJ2-7; CDR3: CASSPSGVTYEQYF; DNA: TGTGCCAGCAGCCCTAGCGGGGTTACCTACGAGCAGTACTTC
D: TRBD2; size: .; V: TRBV10-3; J: TRBJ2-3; CDR3: CAISPGREVDTDTQYF; DNA: TGTGCCATCTCACCGGGGCGGGAGGTTGACACAGATACGCAGTATTTT
D: TRBD1; size: .; V: TRBV11-3; J: TRBJ1-1; CDR3: CASSPGTGTEAFF; DNA: TGTGCCAGCAGCCCCGGGACAGGAACTGAAGCTTTCTTT
D: TRBD1; size: .; V: TRBV27; J: TRBJ2-2; CDR3: CASRTPGGANTGELFF; DNA: TGTGCCAGCAGGACCCCAGGGGGCGCGAACACCGGGGAGCTGTTTTTT
D: .; size: .; V: TRBV5-1; J: TRBJ1-2; CDR3: CASSLVPQKTQYGYTF; DNA: TGCGCCAGCAGCTTGGTTCCCCAAAAAACTCAATATGGCTACACCTTC
D: .; size: .; V: TRBV4-3; J: TRBJ1-5; CDR3: CASSQDRTGSNQPQHF; DNA: TGCGCCAGCAGCCAAGATAGAACAGGAAGCAATCAGCCCCAGCATTTT
D: .; size: .; V: TRBV6-6; J: TRBJ2-7; CDR3: CASSYQRVVGHEQYF; DNA: TGTGCCAGCAGTTACCAACGGGTGGTGGGTCACGAGCAGTACTTC